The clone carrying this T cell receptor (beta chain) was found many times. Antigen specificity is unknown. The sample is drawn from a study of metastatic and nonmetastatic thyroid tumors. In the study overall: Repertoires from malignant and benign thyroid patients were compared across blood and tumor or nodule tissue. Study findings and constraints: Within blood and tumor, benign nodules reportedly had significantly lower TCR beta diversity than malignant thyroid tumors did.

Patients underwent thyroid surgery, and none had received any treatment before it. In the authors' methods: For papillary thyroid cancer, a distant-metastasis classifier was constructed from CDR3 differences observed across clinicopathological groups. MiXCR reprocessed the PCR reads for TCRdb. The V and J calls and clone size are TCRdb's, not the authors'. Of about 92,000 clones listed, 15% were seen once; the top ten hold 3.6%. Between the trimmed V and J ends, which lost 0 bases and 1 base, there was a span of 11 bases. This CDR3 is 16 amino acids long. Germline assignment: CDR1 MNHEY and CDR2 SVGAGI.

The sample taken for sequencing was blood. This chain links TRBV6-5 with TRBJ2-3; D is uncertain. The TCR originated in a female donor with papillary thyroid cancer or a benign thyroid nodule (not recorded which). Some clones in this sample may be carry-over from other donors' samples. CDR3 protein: CASSYSDRVGTDTQYF. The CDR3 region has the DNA TGTGCCAGCAGTTACTCCGACCGGGTAGGCACAGATACGCAGTATTTT.